The present T cell receptor (beta chain) was sequenced within a study of blood T cells in healthy people across ages. A second about 7 to 12 cycle PCR used barcoded and J-beta primers. TCRdb passed the 5' RACE reads through MiXCR, listing each CDR3 protein once. The sample consists of roughly 1,500,000 distinct CDR3 sequences, 42% of them appearing once. Each donor had about 10 milliliters of peripheral blood drawn. The CDR3 is made up of 11 amino acids. Germline-derived CDR1 and CDR2 are SGHTA and FQGNSA. The ends were cut back, 8 bases at V and 6 bases at J, with 9 bases in the middle. The specimen sequenced was blood. This chain joins TRBV7-2 and TRBJ2-3; the D is unclear. The receptor's source is a woman in her late teens or twenties in good health. The CDR3 region is CASHLGDTQYF. DNA for the CDR3: TGTGCCAGCCACCTCGGGGATACGCAGTATTTT. The whole variable domain, filled in from reference TRBV7-2 and TRBJ2-3, reads GAGVSQSPSNKVTEKGKDVELRCDPISGHTALYWYRQSLGQGLEFLIYFQGNSAPDKSGLPSDRFSAERTGGSVSTLTIQRTQQEDSAVYLCASHLGDTQYFGPGTRLTVL.